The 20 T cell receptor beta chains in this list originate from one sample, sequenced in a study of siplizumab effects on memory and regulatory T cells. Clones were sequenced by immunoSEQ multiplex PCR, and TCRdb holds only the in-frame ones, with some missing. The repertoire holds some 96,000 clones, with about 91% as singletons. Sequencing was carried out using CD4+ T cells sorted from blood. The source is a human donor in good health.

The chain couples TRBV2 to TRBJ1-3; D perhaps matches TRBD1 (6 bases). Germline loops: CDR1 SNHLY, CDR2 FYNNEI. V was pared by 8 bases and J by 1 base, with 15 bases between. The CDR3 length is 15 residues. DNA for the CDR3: TGTGCCAGCGGAGAAAGGGGGACTTCTGGAAACACCATATATTTT. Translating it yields CASGERGTSGNTIYF.

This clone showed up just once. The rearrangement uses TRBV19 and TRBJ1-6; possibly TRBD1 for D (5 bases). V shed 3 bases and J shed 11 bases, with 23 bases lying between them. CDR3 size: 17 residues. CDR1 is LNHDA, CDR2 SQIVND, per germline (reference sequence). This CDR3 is CASSMGEHQIRRPPLHF. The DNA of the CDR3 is TGTGCCAGTAGTATGGGGGAGCACCAAATTCGAAGGCCACCCCTCCACTTT.

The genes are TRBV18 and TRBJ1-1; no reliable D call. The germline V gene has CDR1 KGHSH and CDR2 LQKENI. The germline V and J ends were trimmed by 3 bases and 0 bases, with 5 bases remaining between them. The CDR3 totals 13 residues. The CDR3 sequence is CASSPSLNTEAFF. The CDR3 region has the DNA TGTGCCAGCTCACCCTCGTTGAACACTGAAGCTTTCTTT.

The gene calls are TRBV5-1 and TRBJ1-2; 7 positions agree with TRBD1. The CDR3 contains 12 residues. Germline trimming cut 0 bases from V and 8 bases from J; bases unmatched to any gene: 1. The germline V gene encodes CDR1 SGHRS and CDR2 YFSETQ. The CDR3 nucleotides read TGCGCCAGCAGCTTGGCAGGGGGAGGCTACACCTTC. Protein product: CASSLAGGGYTF.

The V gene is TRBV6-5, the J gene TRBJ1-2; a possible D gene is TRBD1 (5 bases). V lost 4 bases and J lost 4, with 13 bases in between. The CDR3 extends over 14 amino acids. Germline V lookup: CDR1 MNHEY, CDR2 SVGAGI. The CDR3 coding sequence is TGTGCCAGCAGTTGGGCGGGGGGGAGCTATGGCTACACCTTC. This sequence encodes CASSWAGGSYGYTF.

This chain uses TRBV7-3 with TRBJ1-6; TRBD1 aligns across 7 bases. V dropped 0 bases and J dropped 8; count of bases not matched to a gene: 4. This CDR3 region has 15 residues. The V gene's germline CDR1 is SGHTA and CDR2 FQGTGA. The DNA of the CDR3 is TGTGCCAGCAGCTTAACCCGACAGGGACATTCACCCCTCCACTTT. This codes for CASSLTRQGHSPLHF.

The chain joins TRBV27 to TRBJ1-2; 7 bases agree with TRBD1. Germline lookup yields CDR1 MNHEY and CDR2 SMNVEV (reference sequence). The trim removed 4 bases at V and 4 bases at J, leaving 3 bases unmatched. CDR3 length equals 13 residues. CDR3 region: CASSYRGGYGYTF. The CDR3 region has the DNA TGTGCCAGCAGTTACAGGGGAGGCTATGGCTACACCTTC.

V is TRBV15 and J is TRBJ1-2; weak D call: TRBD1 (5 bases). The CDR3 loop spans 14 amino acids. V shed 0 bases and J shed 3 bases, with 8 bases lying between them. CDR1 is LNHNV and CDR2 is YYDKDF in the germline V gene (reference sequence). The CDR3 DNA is TGTGCCACCAGCAGAGAGGGACGACACTATGGCTACACCTTC. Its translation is CATSREGRHYGYTF.

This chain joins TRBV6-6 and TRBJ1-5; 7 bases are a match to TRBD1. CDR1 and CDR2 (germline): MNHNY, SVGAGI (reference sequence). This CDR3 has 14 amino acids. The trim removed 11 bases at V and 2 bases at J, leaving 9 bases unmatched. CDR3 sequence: CASVGGTGNQPQHF. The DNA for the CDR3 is TGTGCCTCGGTGGGTGGGACAGGCAATCAGCCCCAGCATTTT.

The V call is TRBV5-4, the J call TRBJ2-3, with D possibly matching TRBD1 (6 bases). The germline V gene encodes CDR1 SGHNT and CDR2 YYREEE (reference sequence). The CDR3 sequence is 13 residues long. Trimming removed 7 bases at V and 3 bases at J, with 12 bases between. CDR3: CASRTDPTDTQYF. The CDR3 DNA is TGTGCCAGCCGGACAGATCCTACAGATACGCAGTATTTT.

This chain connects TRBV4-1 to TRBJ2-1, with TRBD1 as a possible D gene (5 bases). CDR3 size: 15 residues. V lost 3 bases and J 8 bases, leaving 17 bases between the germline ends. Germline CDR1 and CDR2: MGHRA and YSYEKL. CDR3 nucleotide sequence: TGCGCCAGCAGCCACCAAGCAGGGTCACGGGATGAGCAGTTCTTC. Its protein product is CASSHQAGSRDEQFF.

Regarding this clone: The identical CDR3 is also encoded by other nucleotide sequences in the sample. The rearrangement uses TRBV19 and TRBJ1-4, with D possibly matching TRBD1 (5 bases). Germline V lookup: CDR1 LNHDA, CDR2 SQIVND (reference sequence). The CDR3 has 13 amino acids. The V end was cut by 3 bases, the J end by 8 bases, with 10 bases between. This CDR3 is CASSMGLGEKLFF. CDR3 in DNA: TGTGCCAGTAGTATGGGACTCGGAGAAAAACTGTTTTTT. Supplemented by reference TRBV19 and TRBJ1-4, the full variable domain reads DGGITQSPKYLFRKEGQNVTLSCEQNLNHDAMYWYRQDPGQGLRLIYYSQIVNDFQKGDIAEGYSVSREKKESFPLTVTSAQKNPTAFYLCASSMGLGEKLFFGSGTQLSVL.

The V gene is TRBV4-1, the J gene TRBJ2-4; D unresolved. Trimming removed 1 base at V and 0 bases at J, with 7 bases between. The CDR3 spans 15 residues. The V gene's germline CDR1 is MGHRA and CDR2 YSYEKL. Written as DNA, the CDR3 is TGCGCCAGCAGCCAAGTCGGGCTAGCCAAAAACATTCAGTACTTC. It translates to CASSQVGLAKNIQYF.

CDR3: CASAPLGGGRTEAFF. DNA for the CDR3: TGTGCCAGCGCCCCCCTAGGGGGAGGTCGCACTGAAGCTTTCTTT. The V call is TRBV27, the J call TRBJ1-1, with D perhaps TRBD1 (6 bases). Between the trimmed V and J ends, which lost 8 bases and 4 bases, there was a span of 20 bases. CDR1 and CDR2 (germline): MNHEY, SMNVEV (reference sequence). The CDR3 totals 15 residues.

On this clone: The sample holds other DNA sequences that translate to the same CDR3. CDR3 amino acids: CASSFRAGYGYTF. The DNA for the CDR3 is TGTGCCAGCAGTTTCAGGGCGGGCTATGGCTACACCTTC. The rearrangement links TRBV28 to TRBJ1-2, with TRBD1 as a possible D gene (5 bases). With 3 bases removed from V and 4 bases from J, the gap between germline ends came to 9 bases. CDR1 and CDR2 from the germline V gene are MDHEN and SYDVKM. This CDR3 is built from 13 residues.

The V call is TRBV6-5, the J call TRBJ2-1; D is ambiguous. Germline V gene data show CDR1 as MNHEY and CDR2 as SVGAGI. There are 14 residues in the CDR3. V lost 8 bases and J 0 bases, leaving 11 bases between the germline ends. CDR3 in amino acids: CASRLKSSYNEQFF. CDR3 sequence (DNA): TGTGCCAGCCGACTCAAGAGCTCCTACAATGAGCAGTTCTTC.

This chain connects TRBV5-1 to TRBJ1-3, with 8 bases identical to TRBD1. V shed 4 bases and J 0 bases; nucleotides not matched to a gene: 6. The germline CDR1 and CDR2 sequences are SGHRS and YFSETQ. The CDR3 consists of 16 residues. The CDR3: CASSAETGASGNTIYF. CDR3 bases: TGCGCCAGCAGCGCAGAGACAGGGGCCTCTGGAAACACCATATATTTT.

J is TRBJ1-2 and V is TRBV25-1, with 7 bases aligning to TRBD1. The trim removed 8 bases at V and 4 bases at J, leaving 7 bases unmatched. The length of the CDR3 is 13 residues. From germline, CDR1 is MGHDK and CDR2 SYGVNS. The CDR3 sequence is CASQAGQVYGYTF. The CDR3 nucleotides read TGTGCCAGCCAAGCCGGACAGGTCTATGGCTACACCTTC.

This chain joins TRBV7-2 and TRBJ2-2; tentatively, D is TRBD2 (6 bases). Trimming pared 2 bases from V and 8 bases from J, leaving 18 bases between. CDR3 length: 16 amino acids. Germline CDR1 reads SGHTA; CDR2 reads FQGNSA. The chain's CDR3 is CASSLTFGTVLGELFF. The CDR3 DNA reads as TGTGCCAGCAGCTTAACATTTGGGACTGTGCTGGGGGAGCTGTTTTTT.

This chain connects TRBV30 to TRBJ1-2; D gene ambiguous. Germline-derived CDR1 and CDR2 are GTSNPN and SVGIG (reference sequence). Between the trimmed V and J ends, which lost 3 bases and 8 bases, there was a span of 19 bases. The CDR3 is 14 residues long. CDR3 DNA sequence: TGTGCCTGGAGCCATACCCACTCCGTCGACGGCTACACCTTC. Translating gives CAWSHTHSVDGYTF.